This T cell receptor (beta chain) is from a study of glioma-infiltrating T cells after dendritic cell vaccination (dated by TCRdb to between 2015 and 2016). About the study as a whole: A cohort of about 15 glioblastoma patients from Phase I and II dendritic cell vaccination trials was included, of whom 9 were newly diagnosed and 6 had recurrent disease. Patients received autologous tumor lysate-pulsed dendritic cell vaccination between about 2002 and 2012. The vaccine consisted of monocyte-derived dendritic cells cultured seven to eight days with IL-4 and GM-CSF, then pulsed overnight with autologous tumor lysate. Each patient was given three intradermal dendritic cell vaccine injections, spaced two weeks apart, in the arm below the axilla. Tumor-infiltrating lymphocyte content was quantified and tumor and blood repertoires were compared in dendritic cell-vaccinated glioblastoma patients by deep sequencing of TCR beta CDR3 regions. Survival after dendritic cell vaccination was correlated with TCR sequencing metrics, such as TIL content and the overlap between tumor and blood repertoires. Summary of the overall study and its limitations: The TCR overlap response model with three groups was called speculative and said to need prospective validation. After dendritic cell vaccination, a higher estimated pretreatment TIL content predicted longer time to progression and overall survival. The cohort was small and heterogeneous, only a few patients had full blood and tumor sets, and even fewer had initial-recurrent tumor pairs. No direct relationship between TCR clonality and survival was found, suggesting that a diverse polyclonal response may matter.

TCRB CDR3 regions were amplified from about 2 ug genomic DNA, or all available DNA if less, using the immunoSEQ assay. The multiplex PCR relied on 60 forward primers for TCR V beta segments and 13 reverse primers for J beta segments. To estimate the number of reads per starting template, synthetic control templates were added to each sample at limiting dilution. Reads of 87 bp were generated by sequencing on the Illumina HiSeq System. The paper's data handling went like this. PCR and sequencing errors were removed by a nearest neighbor algorithm that merged closely related sequences. TCR overlap was defined as the percentage of unique tumor TCR beta sequences that were also found in the peripheral blood of the same patient. This immuneACCESS table, as held by TCRdb, lists in-frame sequences with V and J called but not all clones. Of the missing ones, under half trace to an unresolved V gene in checked studies; the others have no known cause. From that table come the V and J calls and clone size; the DNA was used to work out D and trimming. This sample holds about 82,000 clones; roughly 87% were observed only once. Roughly 6.8% of the sample belongs to the ten largest clones.

Comments on this clone: There is no known antigen for this receptor. Base qualities are not provided; no much larger clone lies one nucleotide away.

The label giving this sample's time point can be read as: after dendritic cell vaccination, including at tumor progression/relapse. Patients were selected on the basis of adequate residual fresh-frozen tumor tissue and more than two years of available survival data. Molecular status otherwise varied across the glioblastoma patients, but none of them carried an isocitrate dehydrogenase mutation. PBMC were collected before vaccination, two weeks after the third vaccination, and at tumor progression when it occurred. Genomic DNA was extracted with the Qiagen DNeasy Blood extraction Kit. CDR1 and CDR2 are drawn from the germline V gene: KGHSH, LQKENI. Trimming removed 5 bases from V and 0 bases from J; the gene matches leave 9 bases unexplained. Reading from cysteine to phenylalanine, the CDR3 counts 17 amino acids. Here the CDR3 DNA is all that survives: 51 bases in frame from base 1.

The sample in question was blood, obtained after dendritic cell vaccination. The source is a human donor with glioblastoma. The chain was built from TRBV18 and TRBJ1-4; 7 middle bases align to TRBD1. For the CDR3, the sequence is CASSKDRVASTNEKLFF. Read as DNA, the sequence is TGTGCCAGCTCAAAAGACAGGGTGGCCTCAACTAATGAAAAACTGTTTTTT.